This section outlines one TCR beta chain sequence together with its context. These data originate in a study of T cell responses to AZD1222 COVID-19 vaccine. The data were produced by immunoSEQ multiplex PCR, yet TCRdb's version contains in-frame clones alone and is incomplete. The profile shows 90,000 to 110,000 clones, roughly 80% of them singletons. The germline CDR1 and CDR2 sequences are SGDLS and YYNGEE. Trimming took 5 bases from V and 3 from J, leaving 18 bases between them. The CDR3 covers 15 residues. The chain uses TRBV9 and TRBJ2-7, with D perhaps being TRBD1 or TRBD2 (5 bases each). The origin of this receptor is an adult in good health. The material sequenced was peripheral blood, taken on day 0 of AZD1222 vaccination. Here the CDR3 reads CASSAGTQVVYEQYF. CDR3 nucleotide sequence: TGTGCCAGCAGTGCCGGGACCCAGGTGGTCTACGAGCAGTACTTC.